This T cell receptor (beta chain) was obtained from a study of control samples from healthy donors and cancer patients. Sequencing used immunoSEQ multiplex PCR; TCRdb keeps in-frame clones, though not all of them. The data show about 51,000 clones, over 70% seen once. Germline assignment: CDR1 SGDLS and CDR2 YYNGEE. The V end was cut by 0 bases, the J end by 1 base, with 7 bases between. The length of the CDR3 is 14 residues. This TCR was sampled from a man between 65 and 85 years old in good health. The genes are TRBV9 and TRBJ1-1; no definite D call. Material for sequencing was blood. Here the CDR3 reads CASSVDGENTEAFF. The CDR3 nucleotides read TGTGCCAGCAGCGTAGACGGTGAGAACACTGAAGCTTTCTTT.